Listed here are 26 T cell receptor beta chains from one sample, sequenced in a study of cytomegalovirus exposure and HLA in healthy donors. Both 60 Vbeta primers and 13 Jbeta primers went into the PCR. The data were produced by immunoSEQ multiplex PCR, yet TCRdb's version contains in-frame clones alone and is incomplete. The repertoire holds 96,000 or so clones, with about four fifths as singletons. Sequenced material: PBMCs. Every receptor here comes from a female donor in good health and CMV-seropositive.

The chain carries TRBV28 and TRBJ1-1; 7 nucleotides line up with TRBD1. The CDR3 has 14 residues. Looked up from germline, CDR1 is MDHEN and CDR2 is SYDVKM. J lost 4 bases, V lost 1 base, and 3 bases had no gene match. The CDR3: CASSLYTGVTEAFF. The DNA of the CDR3 is TGTGCCAGCAGTTTATATACAGGGGTCACTGAAGCTTTCTTT.

This clone came up a few times. At one end the junction does not follow the germline gene, possibly because of a read error. The rearrangement links TRBV28 to TRBJ1-2, with TRBD1 identical over 8 bases. The CDR3 consists of 10 residues. Per the germline V gene, CDR1 is MDHEN and CDR2 is SYDVKM. The CDR3: CASSSLDRAF. CDR3 nucleotides: TGTGCCAGCAGTTCCCTGGACAGGGCCTTC.

The chain employs TRBV5-1 and TRBJ1-1; D remains ambiguous. CDR3 length: 14 residues. CDR1 SGHRS and CDR2 YFSETQ come from the germline V gene. Deletions cut 6 bases from V and 5 bases from J, with 17 bases between. CDR3 nucleotides: TGCGCCAGCACCGAAAACGCCGCGGGAACTGAAGCTTTCTTT. Protein sequence: CASTENAAGTEAFF.

The chain's CDR3 is CSVGTLGWGDTEAFF. In DNA, the CDR3 is TGCAGCGTTGGAACCCTGGGGTGGGGGGACACTGAAGCTTTCTTT. The rearrangement uses TRBV29-1 and TRBJ1-1; TRBD1 is a possible D gene (5 bases). Germline CDR1 reads SQVTM; CDR2 reads ANQGSEA. V lost 4 bases to trimming and J lost 3 bases, with 18 bases between them. This CDR3 is built from 15 residues.

With regard to this clone: Because the CDR3 is missing its conserved closing phenylalanine or tryptophan, this is likely a read error. This chain connects TRBV13 to TRBJ1-2; a weak D match, TRBD1 (5 bases). The CDR3 has 13 amino acids. The germline V and J ends were trimmed by 4 bases and 6 bases, with 12 bases remaining between them. CDR1 PRHDT and CDR2 FYEKMQ come from the germline V gene (reference sequence). CDR3 bases: TGTGCCAGCAGCTCCACAGGTTGGGATGGCTACACCCTC. This sequence encodes CASSSTGWDGYTL.

The chain uses TRBV27 and TRBJ1-2; D remains ambiguous. Trimming cost V 6 bases and J 3 bases, with 11 bases left between them. The CDR3 spans 13 residues. CDR1 and CDR2 (germline): MNHEY, SMNVEV (reference sequence). CDR3 region: CASSPSIYYGYTF. The CDR3 DNA sequence: TGTGCCAGCAGCCCATCAATTTACTATGGCTACACCTTC.

The CDR3 spells CASSARQGFYGYTF. The CDR3 nucleotides are TGTGCCAGCAGTGCCAGACAGGGGTTCTATGGCTACACCTTC. The V gene is TRBV6-1, the J gene TRBJ1-2; TRBD1 matches 8 bases. The germline V gene encodes CDR1 MNHNS and CDR2 SASEGT. Trimming at V came to 4 bases and at J to 4 bases, leaving 5 bases not matched to a gene. The CDR3 is made up of 14 amino acids.

This chain connects TRBV7-2 to TRBJ1-5; D unclear. Trimming took 2 bases from V and 7 from J, leaving 15 bases between them. The CDR3 loop spans 15 amino acids. Per the germline V gene, CDR1 is SGHTA and CDR2 is FQGNSA. CDR3 nucleotide sequence: TGTGCCAGCAGCTTATCTCCCAGCGGCGGACAGCCCCAGCATTTT. This codes for CASSLSPSGGQPQHF.

This sequence joins TRBV5-1 and TRBJ2-7, with 9 positions matching TRBD1. CDR3 length: 16 residues. The germline V gene has CDR1 SGHRS and CDR2 YFSETQ. The J segment lost 4 bases and the V segment lost 4 bases, leaving 12 bases of the junction unmatched. The chain's CDR3 is CASSAKPRDREYEQYF. In DNA form, the CDR3 reads TGCGCCAGCAGCGCTAAGCCCCGGGACAGGGAATACGAGCAGTACTTC.

The chain has TRBV14 and TRBJ2-1; D is ambiguous. Germline loops: CDR1 SGHDN, CDR2 FVKESK. The CDR3 sequence is 12 residues long. Trimming cost V 1 base and J 10 bases, with 8 bases left between them. Written as DNA, the CDR3 is TGTGCCAGCAGCCAAGGATACTGGGAGCAGTTCTTC. It is translated as CASSQGYWEQFF.

The V and J genes are TRBV4-1 and TRBJ2-2, with 11 bases lining up with TRBD2. The ends lost 2 bases at V and 6 bases at J; junction bases unmatched: 14. The length of the CDR3 is 19 residues. Germline V gene lookup returns CDR1 MGHRA and CDR2 YSYEKL. The chain's CDR3 is CASSQLPSGGPRGAGELFF. The DNA for the CDR3 is TGCGCCAGCAGCCAACTTCCTAGCGGGGGGCCACGAGGGGCCGGGGAGCTGTTTTTT.

The rearrangement joins TRBV5-6 to TRBJ2-7, with a possible D match to TRBD2 (6 bases). Trimming pared 4 bases from V and 1 base from J, leaving 18 bases between. The CDR3 sequence is 16 residues long. Germline CDR1 is SGHDT and CDR2 is YYEEEE. Written as DNA, the CDR3 is TGTGCCAGCAGCCTCTGGGGGGTGCACCAATCCTACGAGCAGTACTTC. It codes for CASSLWGVHQSYEQYF.

The CDR3 spells CASSRNRVPYEQYF. In DNA, the CDR3 is TGTGCCAGCAGTAGGAACAGGGTCCCCTACGAGCAGTACTTC. This sequence joins TRBV14 and TRBJ2-7; TRBD1 is a possible D gene (6 bases). Germline V gene lookup returns CDR1 SGHDN and CDR2 FVKESK. The CDR3 runs 14 residues. The V gene lost 6 bases and the J gene lost 2 bases, with 14 bases spanning the gap.

This sequence joins TRBV6-5 and TRBJ2-7, with a possible D match to TRBD1 (6 bases). The CDR3 runs 15 residues. Trimming cost V 2 bases and J 4 bases, with 15 bases left between them. The V gene's germline CDR1 is MNHEY and CDR2 SVGAGI. DNA for the CDR3: TGTGCCAGCAGTTACACACCGGCTAGGGGGTACGAGCAGTACTTC. Translation gives CASSYTPARGYEQYF.

The rearrangement joins TRBV7-9 to TRBJ2-7, with D possibly TRBD1 on 5 matching bases. The CDR3 runs 14 residues. CDR1 SEHNR and CDR2 FQNEAQ come from the germline V gene (reference sequence). V was pared by 4 bases and J by 4 bases, with 14 bases between. DNA for the CDR3: TGTGCCAGCAGCTATACAGGAAGAAGTTACGAGCAGTACTTC. This encodes CASSYTGRSYEQYF.

The rearrangement joins TRBV7-9 to TRBJ1-3; TRBD1 agrees at 8 bases. The germline V gene encodes CDR1 SEHNR and CDR2 FQNEAQ (reference sequence). This CDR3 spans 15 amino acids. The V segment lost 4 bases and the J segment 2 bases; nucleotides outside the gene matches: 4. In DNA, the CDR3 is TGTGCCAGCAGCTGGTCGACAGGGGCTGGAAACACCATATATTTT. Its protein product is CASSWSTGAGNTIYF.

This clone appeared a single time. The genes are TRBV6-5 and TRBJ1-2; no clear D. V lost 6 bases to trimming and J lost 4 bases, with 18 bases between them. Germline CDR1 MNHEY, CDR2 SVGAGI. The CDR3 is made up of 15 amino acids. The CDR3, as DNA: TGTGCCAGCAGCCGAGGATCCACTTTGGGCTATGGCTACACCTTC. Protein: CASSRGSTLGYGYTF.

The rearrangement links TRBV19 to TRBJ1-5, with a possible D match to TRBD1 (6 bases). V lost 5 bases and J lost 0, with 14 bases in between. Per germline, CDR1 LNHDA and CDR2 SQIVND (reference sequence). The CDR3 runs 16 residues. CDR3 protein: CASSQGRLYSNQPQHF. The CDR3 bases are TGTGCCAGTAGTCAGGGGCGACTGTATAGCAATCAGCCCCAGCATTTT.

This clone has just a few counts. The J gene is TRBJ2-1, the V gene TRBV29-1; possibly TRBD1 for D (5 bases). The CDR3 totals 12 residues. CDR1 is SQVTM, CDR2 ANQGSEA, per germline. Between the trimmed V and J ends, which lost 3 bases and 8 bases, there was a span of 11 bases. DNA for the CDR3: TGCAGCGTTGAGAGACAGATCGATGAGCAGTTCTTC. Its translation is CSVERQIDEQFF.

The chain joins TRBV28 to TRBJ1-3; no clear D. Germline assignment: CDR1 MDHEN and CDR2 SYDVKM. The length of the CDR3 is 16 residues. Trimming took off 5 bases at V and 5 bases at J, with 19 bases between the two ends. CDR3 sequence reads: CASSLLRSRERNTIYF. CDR3 in DNA: TGTGCCAGCAGTCTCCTGCGCTCGAGGGAGCGAAACACCATATATTTT.

The genes are TRBV7-8 and TRBJ2-7, with 10 bases fitting TRBD1. This CDR3 contains 14 residues. Germline V gene lookup returns CDR1 SGHVS and CDR2 FQNEAQ. Trimming took 5 bases from V and 7 from J; bases not matched to a gene: 8. As DNA, the CDR3 is TGTGCCAGCAGCCCTAGACAGGGGGCGCGAGAGCAGTACTTC. The encoded protein is CASSPRQGAREQYF.

This sequence joins TRBV7-2 and TRBJ2-7, with 8 bases matching TRBD1. The germline CDR1 and CDR2 sequences are SGHTA and FQGNSA. This CDR3 region has 13 residues. The J segment lost 5 bases and the V segment lost 7 bases, leaving 7 bases of the junction unmatched. The DNA for the CDR3 is TGTGCCAGCACCAGGGGGCGTGCCAACGAGCAGTACTTC. The encoded protein is CASTRGRANEQYF. Looking up the rest from reference TRBV7-2 and TRBJ2-7 gives the full variable domain: GAGVSQSPSNKVTEKGKDVELRCDPISGHTALYWYRQSLGQGLEFLIYFQGNSAPDKSGLPSDRFSAERTGGSVSTLTIQRTQQEDSAVYLCASTRGRANEQYFGPGTRLTVT.

This chain uses TRBV28 with TRBJ1-5, with D possibly TRBD1 on 6 matching bases. The V gene lost 7 bases and the J gene lost 1 base, with 11 bases spanning the gap. CDR3 size: 14 residues. Germline V gene lookup returns CDR1 MDHEN and CDR2 SYDVKM. The CDR3 coding sequence is TGTGCCAGCAAGGGGGACATGAGCAATCAGCCCCAGCATTTT. Translating gives CASKGDMSNQPQHF. Complete variable domain (other parts from reference TRBV28 and TRBJ1-5): DVKVTQSSRYLVKRTGEKVFLECVQDMDHENMFWYRQDPGLGLRLIYFSYDVKMKEKGDIPEGYSVSREKKERFSLILESASTNQTSMYLCASKGDMSNQPQHFGDGTRLSIL.

The V gene is TRBV11-3, the J gene TRBJ2-7; D is possibly TRBD1 (6 bases). Germline values: CDR1 SGHNT, CDR2 YENEEA. The CDR3 consists of 14 residues. Trimming shortened V by 5 bases and J by 1 base, and 12 bases separated the two germline ends. Here the CDR3 DNA reads TGTGCCAGCAGCCCCGACAGGACTTCCTACGAGCAGTACTTC. Its protein product is CASSPDRTSYEQYF.

This clone was seen just once. The chain recombines TRBV9 with TRBJ1-2; 7 bases are a match to TRBD1. J lost 7 bases, V lost 2 bases, and 8 bases had no gene match. The CDR3 is 14 amino acids. Germline values: CDR1 SGDLS, CDR2 YYNGEE. The CDR3 spells CASSVTGVVGGYTF. CDR3 nucleotides: TGTGCCAGCAGCGTTACAGGGGTAGTAGGTGGCTACACCTTC.

The table lists this clone with a count of one. The rearrangement links TRBV6-6 to TRBJ2-7, with TRBD2 matching over 11 bases. Germline CDR1 MNHNY, CDR2 SVGAGI (reference sequence). J lost 3 bases, V lost 8 bases, and 12 bases had no gene match. CDR3 length equals 16 residues. The CDR3 DNA is TGTGCCAGCGACAACCCTTCCGGGACTAGCGGCTACGAGCAGTACTTC. Protein product: CASDNPSGTSGYEQYF.